The 10 T cell receptor beta chains presented below share a single source sample, sequenced in a study of CD8+ T cells in alopecia areata. It was cDNA, reverse transcribed from extracted RNA, that served as the sequencing template. Repertoires were generated with immunoSEQ multiplex PCR, while TCRdb's copy carries only in-frame clones and drops some. The profile shows 110,000 to 150,000 clones, about 60% of them singletons. Sequencing used CD4+ T cells sorted from blood, obtained at week 0. These receptors were obtained from a human donor with alopecia areata.

CDR3 DNA sequence: TGTGCCAGCAGCCAAGGTCGGGAGCAGCCCCAGCATTTT. Protein product: CASSQGREQPQHF. The J gene is TRBJ1-5, the V gene TRBV7-2, with D uncertain. The CDR3 extends over 13 amino acids. The germline V and J ends were trimmed by 5 bases and 7 bases, with 12 bases remaining between them. Germline V CDR1 and CDR2: SGHTA, FQGNSA. Together with reference TRBV7-2 and TRBJ1-5, the CDR3 gives the full variable domain: GAGVSQSPSNKVTEKGKDVELRCDPISGHTALYWYRQSLGQGLEFLIYFQGNSAPDKSGLPSDRFSAERTGGSVSTLTIQRTQQEDSAVYLCASSQGREQPQHFGDGTRLSIL.

V and J are TRBV19 and TRBJ1-2; D is possibly TRBD1 (6 bases). Between the trimmed V and J ends, which lost 7 bases and 4 bases, there was a span of 19 bases. The germline CDR1 and CDR2 sequences are LNHDA and SQIVND (reference sequence). The CDR3 loop spans 15 amino acids. This chain's CDR3 is CASTDKGGGFYGYTF. DNA for the CDR3: TGTGCCAGTACCGATAAGGGGGGCGGCTTCTATGGCTACACCTTC.

This clone was picked up a small number of times. This chain joins TRBV18 and TRBJ1-1; 8 bases fit TRBD1. The CDR3 totals 15 residues. Germline CDR1 is KGHSH and CDR2 is LQKENI. V dropped 6 bases and J dropped 3; count of bases not matched to a gene: 9. The CDR3 sequence: CASSSFQGADTEAFF. Written as DNA, the CDR3 is TGTGCCAGCTCCTCCTTTCAGGGGGCCGACACTGAAGCTTTCTTT.

The chain recombines TRBV11-3 with TRBJ2-1, with 8 bases lining up with TRBD2. CDR3 length equals 16 residues. Trimming cost V 3 bases and J 3 bases; bases outside gene matches: 7. The V gene's germline CDR1 is SGHNT and CDR2 YENEEA. The CDR3 nucleotides are TGTGCCAGCAGCTTCGGGCGGGGGGCCAGCTACAATGAGCAGTTCTTC. Translating gives CASSFGRGASYNEQFF.

The rearrangement links TRBV20-1 to TRBJ2-5, with 7 nucleotides matching TRBD1. This CDR3 spans 11 amino acids. The germline V gene encodes CDR1 DFQATT and CDR2 SNEGSKA (reference sequence). Trimming removed 8 bases from V and 4 bases from J; junction bases left unmatched: 4. For the CDR3, the DNA is TGCAGTCCAGGGACAGCAGAGACCCAGTACTTC. This encodes CSPGTAETQYF.

V and J are TRBV15 and TRBJ1-2; TRBD1 matches 8 bases. Germline CDR1 is LNHNV and CDR2 is YYDKDF (reference sequence). With 0 bases clipped from V and 13 bases from J, the junction kept 7 bases outside the gene matches. The CDR3 is 13 residues long. For the CDR3, the DNA is TGTGCCACCAGCAGAGACGGACAGGGTTCGGGCACCTTC. This sequence encodes CATSRDGQGSGTF.

CDR3 protein: CASSAGQGVFGYTF. In DNA, the CDR3 is TGTGCCAGCAGCGCGGGACAGGGCGTATTTGGCTACACCTTC. This rearrangement joins TRBV7-9 to TRBJ1-2; 9 bases map to TRBD1. CDR1 is SEHNR, CDR2 FQNEAQ, per germline (reference sequence). V lost 5 bases, J lost 7 bases, and 8 bases stayed unmatched. This CDR3 has 14 amino acids.

V and J are TRBV25-1 and TRBJ2-7; a possible D gene is TRBD2 (5 bases). V lost 6 bases to trimming and J lost 2 bases, with 26 bases between them. CDR1 and CDR2 from the germline V gene are MGHDK and SYGVNS. The CDR3 extends over 18 amino acids. CDR3 nucleotide sequence: TGTGCCAGCAGACCGGACGTCGAGGATGCTCGAGGGCCCTACGAGCAGTACTTC. This sequence encodes CASRPDVEDARGPYEQYF.

Concerning this clone: Other DNA sequences in the same sample also yield this CDR3. The genes are TRBV5-1 and TRBJ2-5; 8 positions agree with TRBD1. The germline V gene encodes CDR1 SGHRS and CDR2 YFSETQ. There are 14 residues in the CDR3. V gave up 2 bases and J gave up 1 base; unmatched junction bases: 1. In nucleotides, the CDR3 is TGCGCCAGCAGCTTAGGGACAGGCCAAGAGACCCAGTACTTC. Translating gives CASSLGTGQETQYF.

This rearrangement joins TRBV7-9 to TRBJ1-1; the D is unclear. The CDR3 is made up of 13 amino acids. Per the germline V gene, CDR1 is SEHNR and CDR2 is FQNEAQ (reference sequence). Trimming left V 7 bases short and J 2 bases short, with 11 bases between. CDR3: CASILTVNTEAFF. The CDR3 region has the DNA TGTGCCAGCATCCTGACTGTTAACACTGAAGCTTTCTTT.